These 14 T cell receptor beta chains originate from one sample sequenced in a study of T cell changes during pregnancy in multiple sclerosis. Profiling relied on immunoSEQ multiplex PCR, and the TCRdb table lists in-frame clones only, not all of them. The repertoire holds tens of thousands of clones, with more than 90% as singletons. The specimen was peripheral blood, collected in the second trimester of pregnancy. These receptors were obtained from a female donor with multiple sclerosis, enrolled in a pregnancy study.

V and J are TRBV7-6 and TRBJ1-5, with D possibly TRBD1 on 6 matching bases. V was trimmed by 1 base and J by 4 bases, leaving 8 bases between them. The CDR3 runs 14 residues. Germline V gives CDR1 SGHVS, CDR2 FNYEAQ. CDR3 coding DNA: TGTGCCAGCAGCTTAGGGCAGGGGAATCAGCCCCAGCATTTT. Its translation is CASSLGQGNQPQHF.

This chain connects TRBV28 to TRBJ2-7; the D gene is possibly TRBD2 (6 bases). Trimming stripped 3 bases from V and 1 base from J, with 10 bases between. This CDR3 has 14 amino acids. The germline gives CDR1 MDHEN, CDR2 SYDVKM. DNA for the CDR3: TGTGCCAGCAGTTTGCGGGGAGCGTCCTACGAGCAGTACTTC. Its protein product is CASSLRGASYEQYF.

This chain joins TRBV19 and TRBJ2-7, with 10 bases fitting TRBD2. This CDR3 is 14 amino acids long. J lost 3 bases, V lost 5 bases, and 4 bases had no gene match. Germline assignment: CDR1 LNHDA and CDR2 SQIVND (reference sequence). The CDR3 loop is CASSAAGGNYEQYF. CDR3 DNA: TGTGCCAGTAGTGCAGCGGGAGGGAACTACGAGCAGTACTTC.

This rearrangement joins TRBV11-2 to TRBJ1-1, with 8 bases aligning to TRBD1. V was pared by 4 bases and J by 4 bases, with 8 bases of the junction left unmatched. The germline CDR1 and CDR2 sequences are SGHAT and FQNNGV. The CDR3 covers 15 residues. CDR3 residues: CASSSGQGMGTEAFF. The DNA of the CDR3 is TGTGCCAGCAGCTCCGGACAGGGAATGGGCACTGAAGCTTTCTTT.

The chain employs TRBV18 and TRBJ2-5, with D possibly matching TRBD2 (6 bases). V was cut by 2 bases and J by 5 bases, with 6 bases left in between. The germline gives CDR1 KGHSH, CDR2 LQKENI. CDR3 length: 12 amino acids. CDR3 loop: CASSPGGETQYF. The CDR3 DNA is TGTGCCAGCTCACCAGGGGGGGAGACCCAGTACTTC.

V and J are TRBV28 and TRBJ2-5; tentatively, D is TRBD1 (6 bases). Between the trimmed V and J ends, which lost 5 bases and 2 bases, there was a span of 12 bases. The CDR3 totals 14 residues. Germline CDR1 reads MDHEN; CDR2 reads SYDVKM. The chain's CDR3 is CASSLSGVQETQYF. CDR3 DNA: TGTGCCAGCAGTCTTTCAGGGGTTCAAGAGACCCAGTACTTC.

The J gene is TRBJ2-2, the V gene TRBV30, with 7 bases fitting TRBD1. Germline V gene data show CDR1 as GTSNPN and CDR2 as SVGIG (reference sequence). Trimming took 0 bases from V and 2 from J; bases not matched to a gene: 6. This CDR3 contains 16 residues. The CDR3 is CAWSVADRVNTGELFF. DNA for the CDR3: TGTGCCTGGAGTGTCGCAGACAGGGTTAACACCGGGGAGCTGTTTTTT.

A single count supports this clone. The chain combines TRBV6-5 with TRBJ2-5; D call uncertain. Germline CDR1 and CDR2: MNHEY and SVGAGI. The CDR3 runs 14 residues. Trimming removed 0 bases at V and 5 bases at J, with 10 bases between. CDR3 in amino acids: CASSYSGSGETQYF. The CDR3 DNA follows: TGTGCCAGCAGTTACTCCGGGTCTGGGGAGACCCAGTACTTC.

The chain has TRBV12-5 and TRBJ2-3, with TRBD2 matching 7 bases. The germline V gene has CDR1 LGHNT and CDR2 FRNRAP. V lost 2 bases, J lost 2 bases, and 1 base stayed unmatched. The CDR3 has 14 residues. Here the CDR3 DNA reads TGTGCTAGTGGTTTGAGCGGGACCACAGATACGCAGTATTTT. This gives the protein CASGLSGTTDTQYF.

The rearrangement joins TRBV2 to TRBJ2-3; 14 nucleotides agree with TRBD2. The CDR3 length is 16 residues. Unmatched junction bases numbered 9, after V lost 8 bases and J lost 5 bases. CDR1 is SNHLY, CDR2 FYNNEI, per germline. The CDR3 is CASGEGLAGELDTQYF. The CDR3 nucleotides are TGTGCCAGCGGGGAGGGACTAGCGGGAGAACTAGATACGCAGTATTTT.

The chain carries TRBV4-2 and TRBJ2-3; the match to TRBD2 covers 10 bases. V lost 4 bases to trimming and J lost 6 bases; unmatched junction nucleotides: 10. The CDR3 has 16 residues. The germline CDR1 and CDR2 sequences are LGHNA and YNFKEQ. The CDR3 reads CASSLQRAGGRDTQYF. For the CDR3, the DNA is TGTGCCAGCAGCCTACAGAGAGCGGGAGGGCGGGATACGCAGTATTTT.

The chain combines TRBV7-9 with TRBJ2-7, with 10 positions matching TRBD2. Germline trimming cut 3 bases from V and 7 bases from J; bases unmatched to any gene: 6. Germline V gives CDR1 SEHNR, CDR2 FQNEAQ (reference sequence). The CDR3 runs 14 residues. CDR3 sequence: CASSFAGLASEQYF. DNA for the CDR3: TGTGCCAGCAGCTTTGCGGGACTAGCGTCGGAGCAGTACTTC. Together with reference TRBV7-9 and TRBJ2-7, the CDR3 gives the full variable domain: DTGVSQNPRHKITKRGQNVTFRCDPISEHNRLYWYRQTLGQGPEFLTYFQNEAQLEKSRLLSDRFSAERPKGSFSTLEIQRTEQGDSAMYLCASSFAGLASEQYFGPGTRLTVT.

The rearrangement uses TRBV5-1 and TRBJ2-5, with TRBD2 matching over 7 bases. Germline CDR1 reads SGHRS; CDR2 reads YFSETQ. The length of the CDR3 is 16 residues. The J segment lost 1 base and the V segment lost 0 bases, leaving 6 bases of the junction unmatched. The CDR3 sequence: CASSLVGGRGQETQYF. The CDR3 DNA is TGCGCCAGCAGCTTGGTGGGAGGGAGAGGCCAAGAGACCCAGTACTTC.

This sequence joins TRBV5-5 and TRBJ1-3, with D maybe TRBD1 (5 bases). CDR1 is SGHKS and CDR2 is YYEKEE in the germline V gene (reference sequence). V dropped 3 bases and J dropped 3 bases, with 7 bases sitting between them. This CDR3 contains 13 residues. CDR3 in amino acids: CASSWGDGNTIYF. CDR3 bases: TGTGCCAGCAGCTGGGGGGATGGAAACACCATATATTTT.